This is a list of T cell receptor beta chains from one sample in a study of CD8 T cells in Susac syndrome. TCRdb reprocessed the immunoSEQ multiplex PCR reads via MiXCR and lists one record per CDR3 protein. The table includes about 300,000 distinct CDR3 sequences, 89% detected once. Input material: CD8+ T cells from PBMCs. The receptors originated from a human donor with multiple sclerosis. Both conserved end residues are part of each CDR3. D genes are given only for firm matches. Some rows have no size entry. The others give once, few or many, or a class for an expanded clone.

size: once; J: TRBJ1-1; V: TRBV29-1; D: .; DNA: TGCAGCGCCCCGGACAGTCCTAACACTGAAGCTTTCTTT; CDR3: CSAPDSPNTEAFF
size: .; J: TRBJ2-1; V: TRBV6-2/TRBV6-3; D: .; DNA: TGTGCCAGCAGTGAGCAGGGATTATGGGGCAATGAGCAGTTCTTC; CDR3: CASSEQGLWGNEQFF
size: once; J: TRBJ1-2; V: TRBV6-5; D: .; DNA: TGTGCCAGCAGTCCTCACCGGGACACCGGCTACACCTTC; CDR3: CASSPHRDTGYTF
size: .; J: TRBJ2-7; V: TRBV3-1; D: .; DNA: TGTGCCAGCAGCCAAGACACCGATAACTACGAGCAGTACTTC; CDR3: CASSQDTDNYEQYF
size: .; J: TRBJ2-7; V: TRBV7-2; D: TRBD2; DNA: TGTGCCAGCAGCCTCAGCGGGGGGCCCCTCTACGAGCAGTACTTC; CDR3: CASSLSGGPLYEQYF
size: .; J: TRBJ2-7; V: TRBV4-3; D: .; DNA: TGCGCCAGCAGCCAAGGGGTCATCAACTACGAGCAGTACTTC; CDR3: CASSQGVINYEQYF
size: .; J: TRBJ1-2; V: TRBV9; D: TRBD1; DNA: TGTGCCAGCAGCGGCAGGGGACAGGAGGGAGGCGACACCTTC; CDR3: CASSGRGQEGGDTF
size: .; J: TRBJ2-3; V: TRBV29-1; D: TRBD2; DNA: TGCAGCGTCCGGGACTATCCCGTAACAGATACGCAGTATTTT; CDR3: CSVRDYPVTDTQYF
size: .; J: TRBJ2-1; V: TRBV2; D: .; DNA: TGTGCCAGCAGGAAGTCCTTTGGGGTAGCCTACAATGAGCAGTTCTTC; CDR3: CASRKSFGVAYNEQFF
size: .; J: TRBJ2-7; V: TRBV7-9; D: .; DNA: TGTGCCAGCAGCTTAGGACAGAGAGCCTACGAGCAGTACTTC; CDR3: CASSLGQRAYEQYF
size: .; J: TRBJ1-1; V: TRBV29-1; D: .; DNA: TGCAGCGTTGTCAATGTACGGGGAGCCACTGAAGCTTTCTTT; CDR3: CSVVNVRGATEAFF
size: .; J: TRBJ2-7; V: TRBV6-2/TRBV6-3; D: TRBD1; DNA: TGTGCCAGCAGTTACCCTATTTTGATGGACAGGGGTTTCTACGAGCAGTACTTC; CDR3: CASSYPILMDRGFYEQYF
size: once; J: TRBJ1-5; V: TRBV19; D: .; DNA: TGTGCCAGTAACTCGAGGCAGGGATGGCAGCCCCAGCATTTT; CDR3: CASNSRQGWQPQHF
size: .; J: TRBJ1-2; V: TRBV3-1; D: .; DNA: TGTGCCAGCAGCCAAGGCCCCCGGACGAACTATGGCTACACCTTC; CDR3: CASSQGPRTNYGYTF
size: .; J: TRBJ2-1; V: TRBV9; D: .; DNA: TGTGCCAGCAGCGTAGGGACATCGAGTGAGCAGTTCTTC; CDR3: CASSVGTSSEQFF
size: few; J: TRBJ1-2; V: TRBV6-5; D: TRBD1; DNA: TGTGCCAGCAGTCCCCAAGCTGGGACAGGGGATGGCTACACCTTC; CDR3: CASSPQAGTGDGYTF
size: .; J: TRBJ2-7; V: TRBV11-2; D: .; DNA: TGTGCCAGCAGCTTGGGGGGCCTAGGAGCCTACGAGCAGTACTTC; CDR3: CASSLGGLGAYEQYF
size: .; J: TRBJ2-7; V: TRBV5-1; D: .; DNA: TGCGCCAGCAGCCCAAAGAGTGAGTCCTACGAGCAGTACTTC; CDR3: CASSPKSESYEQYF
size: .; J: TRBJ1-2; V: TRBV30; D: TRBD1; DNA: TGTGCCTGCAGGAGTGGGGGACAGTTCCTCTATGGCTACACCTTC; CDR3: CACRSGGQFLYGYTF
size: .; J: TRBJ2-2; V: TRBV6-2/TRBV6-3; D: TRBD2; DNA: TGTGCCAGCAGTTCACTAGCGGTTTTGAACACCGGGGAGCTGTTTTTT; CDR3: CASSSLAVLNTGELFF
size: .; J: TRBJ1-5; V: TRBV5-6; D: .; DNA: TGTGCCAGCAGCTTGTTTCGGGAGCAGCCCCAGCATTTT; CDR3: CASSLFREQPQHF
size: .; J: TRBJ1-2; V: TRBV7-3; D: .; DNA: TGTGCCAGCAGCCTCAGTCCGGCCGGACCGGGTCTCTATGGCTACACCTTC; CDR3: CASSLSPAGPGLYGYTF
size: .; J: TRBJ2-5; V: TRBV6-2/TRBV6-3; D: TRBD2; DNA: TGTGCCAGCAGTTACGGGACTAGCGGGAGAGAGACCCAGTACTTC; CDR3: CASSYGTSGRETQYF
size: .; J: TRBJ2-1; V: TRBV7-9; D: TRBD2; DNA: TGTGCCAGCAGCTTAGTTCTAGCGGGAGAGGCGGTTGAGCAGTTCTTC; CDR3: CASSLVLAGEAVEQFF
size: .; J: TRBJ1-3; V: TRBV9; D: .; DNA: TGTGCCAGCAGCCCTCGTGGCGGATTCTCTGGAAACACCATATATTTT; CDR3: CASSPRGGFSGNTIYF
size: few; J: TRBJ1-1; V: TRBV5-1; D: .; DNA: TGCGCCAGCTCCCTGCGGCTGGGGAACACTGAAGCTTTCTTT; CDR3: CASSLRLGNTEAFF
size: .; J: TRBJ1-2; V: TRBV18; D: .; DNA: TGTGCCAGCTCACCACTTGCAGCACACGCTAACTATGGCTACACCTTC; CDR3: CASSPLAAHANYGYTF
size: few; J: TRBJ2-1; V: TRBV18; D: TRBD2; DNA: TGTGCCAGCTCACCGGGACTAGCGGGCCACAATGAGCAGTTCTTC; CDR3: CASSPGLAGHNEQFF